The 5 T cell receptor beta chains below come from one sample, sequenced in a study of cytomegalovirus exposure and HLA in healthy donors. The PCR was carried out with 60 Vbeta primers and 13 Jbeta primers. TCRdb keeps only in-frame clones here, not all; method: immunoSEQ multiplex PCR. The sample has about 94,000 clones; around two thirds are singletons. The sample comprised PBMCs. The receptor set was obtained from a man younger than 45 in good health and CMV-seronegative.

The V and J genes are TRBV29-1 and TRBJ2-5; D is perhaps TRBD2 (6 bases). Germline V lookup: CDR1 SQVTM, CDR2 ANQGSEA. The germline V and J ends were trimmed by 7 bases and 2 bases, with 11 bases remaining between them. This CDR3 is 12 amino acids long. Here the CDR3 DNA reads TGCAGCGGGGGACTGCTACAAGAGACCCAGTACTTC. This encodes CSGGLLQETQYF.

In this sample, this clone turned up a few times. The CDR3 spells CASSGGLFHNEQFF. The CDR3 DNA is TGTGCCAGCAGCGGAGGACTGTTCCACAATGAGCAGTTCTTC. The chain joins TRBV9 to TRBJ2-1, with D possibly being TRBD2 (5 bases). This CDR3 is built from 14 residues. V dropped 3 bases and J dropped 5 bases, with 12 bases sitting between them. Looked up from germline, CDR1 is SGDLS and CDR2 is YYNGEE.

This clone was seen more than once but under ten times. The CDR3, as DNA: TGTGCCAGCAGCTTAATGCCGGGACAGGCTTTCCCTGGGGCCAACGTCCTGACTTTC. It codes for CASSLMPGQAFPGANVLTF. V gene TRBV7-2 combines with J gene TRBJ2-6; 8 nucleotides agree with TRBD1. CDR1 and CDR2 from the germline V gene are SGHTA and FQGNSA. The CDR3 has 19 amino acids. V shed 2 bases and J 2 bases; nucleotides not matched to a gene: 11.

This rearrangement joins TRBV11-2 to TRBJ2-1, with 8 bases lining up with TRBD1. Trimming cost V 1 base and J 7 bases; bases outside gene matches: 3. The CDR3 is 14 amino acids. The germline CDR1 and CDR2 sequences are SGHAT and FQNNGV. CDR3 DNA: TGTGCCAGCAGCTTAGTTGACAGGGGTAATGAGCAGTTCTTC. It is translated as CASSLVDRGNEQFF. The entire variable domain, with the rest obtained from reference TRBV11-2 and TRBJ2-1, is as follows: EAGVAQSPRYKIIEKRQSVAFWCNPISGHATLYWYQQILGQGPKLLIQFQNNGVVDDSQLPKDRFSAERLKGVDSTLKIQPAKLEDSAVYLCASSLVDRGNEQFFGPGTRLTVL.

The genes are TRBV27 and TRBJ1-2; no firm D call. Germline lookup yields CDR1 MNHEY and CDR2 SMNVEV (reference sequence). Trimming took 3 bases from V and 1 from J, leaving 27 bases between them. The CDR3 has 20 amino acids. The CDR3 spells CASSFRGRGLLLSDNYGYTF. DNA of the CDR3: TGTGCCAGCAGTTTTCGGGGTCGGGGTCTTCTCTTGTCAGATAACTATGGCTACACCTTC.